This TCR beta chain was profiled in a study of radiotherapy plus CTLA-4 blockade in lung cancer. Overall study results and limits: In blood, tumor-derived TCR clones expanded after radiotherapy plus ipilimumab. With interferon-beta, early dynamics of blood T cell clones were reported to best predict response.

The CDR3 runs 14 residues. Germline CDR1 SGHRS, CDR2 YFSETQ. Trimming shortened V by 5 bases and J by 0 bases, and 10 bases separated the two germline ends. A note on this clone: Its specificity is unknown.

Clones were read by immunoSEQ multiplex PCR, and TCRdb kept only the in-frame ones, dropping some. The sample lists approximately 65,000 clones; about 72% were seen once. This TCR was sampled from a human donor with non-small cell lung cancer who had a complete response to radiotherapy plus ipilimumab. The rearrangement joins TRBV5-1 to TRBJ2-3; D remains unclear. The sequenced sample was peripheral blood, obtained from a patient treated with radiotherapy plus ipilimumab. The CDR3 here is CASSTATSTDTQYF. CDR3 coding DNA: TGCGCCAGCAGTACGGCGACTAGCACAGATACGCAGTATTTT. Variable domain in full (rest from reference TRBV5-1 and TRBJ2-3): KAGVTQTPRYLIKTRGQQVTLSCSPISGHRSVSWYQQTPGQGLQFLFEYFSETQRNKGNFPGRFSGRQFSNSRSEMNVSTLELGDSALYLCASSTATSTDTQYFGPGTRLTVL.